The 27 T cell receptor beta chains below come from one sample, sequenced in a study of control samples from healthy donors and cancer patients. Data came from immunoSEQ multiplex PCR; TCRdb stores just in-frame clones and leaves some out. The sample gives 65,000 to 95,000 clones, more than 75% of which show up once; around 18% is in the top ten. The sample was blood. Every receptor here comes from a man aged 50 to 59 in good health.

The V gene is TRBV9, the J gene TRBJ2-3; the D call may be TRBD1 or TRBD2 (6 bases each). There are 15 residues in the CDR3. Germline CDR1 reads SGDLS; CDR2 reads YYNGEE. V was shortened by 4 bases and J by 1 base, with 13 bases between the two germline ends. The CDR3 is CASSLDGGGTDTQYF. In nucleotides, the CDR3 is TGTGCCAGCAGCCTGGACGGGGGCGGCACAGATACGCAGTATTTT. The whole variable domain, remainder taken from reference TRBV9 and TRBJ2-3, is DSGVTQTPKHLITATGQRVTLRCSPRSGDLSVYWYQQSLDQGLQFLIQYYNGEERAKGNILERFSAQQFPDLHSELNLSSLELGDSALYFCASSLDGGGTDTQYFGPGTRLTVL.

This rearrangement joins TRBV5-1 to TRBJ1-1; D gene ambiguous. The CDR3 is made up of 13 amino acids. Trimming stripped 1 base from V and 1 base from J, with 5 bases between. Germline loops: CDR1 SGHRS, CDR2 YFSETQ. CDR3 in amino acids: CASSLRENTEAFF. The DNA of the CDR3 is TGCGCCAGCAGCTTGCGGGAGAACACTGAAGCTTTCTTT.

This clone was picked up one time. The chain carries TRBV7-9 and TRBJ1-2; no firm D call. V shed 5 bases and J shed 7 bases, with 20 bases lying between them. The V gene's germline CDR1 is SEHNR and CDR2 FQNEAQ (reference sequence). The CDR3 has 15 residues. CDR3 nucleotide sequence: TGTGCCAGCAGCCTCAACGCTAACACTGCGGTTGGCTACACCTTC. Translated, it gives CASSLNANTAVGYTF.

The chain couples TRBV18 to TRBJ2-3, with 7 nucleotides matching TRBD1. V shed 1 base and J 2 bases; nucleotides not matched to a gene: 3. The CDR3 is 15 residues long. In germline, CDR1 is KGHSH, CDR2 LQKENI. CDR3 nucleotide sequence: TGTGCCAGCTCACCACTAGGGGGCACCACAGATACGCAGTATTTT. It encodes CASSPLGGTTDTQYF.

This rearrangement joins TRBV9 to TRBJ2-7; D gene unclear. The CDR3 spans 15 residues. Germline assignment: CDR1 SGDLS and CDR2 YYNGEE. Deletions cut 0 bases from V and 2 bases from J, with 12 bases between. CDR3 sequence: CASSVAPGEAYEQYF. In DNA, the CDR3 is TGTGCCAGCAGCGTAGCTCCGGGTGAGGCCTACGAGCAGTACTTC.

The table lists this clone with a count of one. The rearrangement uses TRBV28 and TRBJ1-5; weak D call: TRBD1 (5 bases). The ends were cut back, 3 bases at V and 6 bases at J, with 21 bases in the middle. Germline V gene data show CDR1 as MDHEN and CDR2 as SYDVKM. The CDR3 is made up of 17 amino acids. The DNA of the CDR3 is TGTGCCAGCAGTTTGTGGACACAGAATCCTCTCATTCAGCCCCAGCATTTT. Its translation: CASSLWTQNPLIQPQHF.

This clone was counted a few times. CDR3 protein: CASSRTGTEHQPQHF. In nucleotides, the CDR3 is TGTGCCAGCAGTAGAACCGGGACAGAGCATCAGCCCCAGCATTTT. V and J are TRBV6-5 and TRBJ1-5, with 7 bases matching TRBD1. Germline trimming cut 5 bases from V and 5 bases from J; bases unmatched to any gene: 9. Per the germline V gene, CDR1 is MNHEY and CDR2 is SVGAGI. The length of the CDR3 is 15 residues.

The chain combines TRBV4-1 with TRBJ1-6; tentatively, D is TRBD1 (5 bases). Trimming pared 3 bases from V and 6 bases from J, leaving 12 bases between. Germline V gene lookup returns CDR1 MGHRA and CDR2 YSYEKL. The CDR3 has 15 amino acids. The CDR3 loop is CASSQSVQVNSPLHF. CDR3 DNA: TGCGCCAGCAGCCAGAGCGTACAGGTTAATTCACCCCTCCACTTT.

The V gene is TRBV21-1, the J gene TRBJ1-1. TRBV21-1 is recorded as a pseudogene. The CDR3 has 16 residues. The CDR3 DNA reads TGTGCCAGCAGCAAGGGCTTCGCGGGGGAGAACACTGAAGCTTTCTTT. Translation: CASSKGFAGENTEAFF.

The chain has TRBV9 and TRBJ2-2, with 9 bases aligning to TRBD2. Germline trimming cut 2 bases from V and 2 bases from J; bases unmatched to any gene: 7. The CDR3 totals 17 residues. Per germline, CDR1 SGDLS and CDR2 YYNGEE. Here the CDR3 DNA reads TGTGCCAGCAGCGTGAGGCGGGAGGGCCTAAACACCGGGGAGCTGTTTTTT. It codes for CASSVRREGLNTGELFF.

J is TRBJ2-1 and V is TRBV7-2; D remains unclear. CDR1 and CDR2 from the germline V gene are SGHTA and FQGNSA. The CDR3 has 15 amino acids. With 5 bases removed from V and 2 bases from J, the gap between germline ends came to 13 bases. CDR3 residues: CASSRRYDAYNEQFF. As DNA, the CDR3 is TGTGCCAGCAGCCGCCGGTACGACGCCTACAATGAGCAGTTCTTC. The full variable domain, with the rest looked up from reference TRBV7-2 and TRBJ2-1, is GAGVSQSPSNKVTEKGKDVELRCDPISGHTALYWYRQSLGQGLEFLIYFQGNSAPDKSGLPSDRFSAERTGGSVSTLTIQRTQQEDSAVYLCASSRRYDAYNEQFFGPGTRLTVL.

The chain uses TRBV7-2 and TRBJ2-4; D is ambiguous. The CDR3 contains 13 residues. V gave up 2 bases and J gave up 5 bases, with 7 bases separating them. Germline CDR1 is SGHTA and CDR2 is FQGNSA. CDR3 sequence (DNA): TGTGCCAGCAGCTTAATGCAACAAAACATTCAGTACTTC. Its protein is CASSLMQQNIQYF.

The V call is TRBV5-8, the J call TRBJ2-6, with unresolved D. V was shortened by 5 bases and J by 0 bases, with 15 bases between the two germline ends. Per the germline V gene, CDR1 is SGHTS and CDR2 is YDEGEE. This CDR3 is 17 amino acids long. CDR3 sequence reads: CASSQRTHHSGANVLTF. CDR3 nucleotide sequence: TGTGCCAGCAGTCAAAGGACCCATCACTCTGGGGCCAACGTCCTGACTTTC.

DNA of the CDR3: TGTGCCAGCCAAGGAAGATGGGAGTACTTC. Protein sequence: CASQGRWEYF. The J gene is TRBJ2-5, the V gene TRBV27; the D is unclear. CDR3 length: 10 amino acids. Germline CDR1 reads MNHEY; CDR2 reads SMNVEV (reference sequence). The V and J ends lost 8 bases and 12 bases respectively, with 13 bases between them.

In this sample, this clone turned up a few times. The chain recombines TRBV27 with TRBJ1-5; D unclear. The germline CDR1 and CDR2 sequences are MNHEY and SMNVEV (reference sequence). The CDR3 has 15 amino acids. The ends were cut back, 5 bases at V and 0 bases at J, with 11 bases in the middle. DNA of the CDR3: TGTGCCAGCAGTACTTTACAGAGTAGCAATCAGCCCCAGCATTTT. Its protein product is CASSTLQSSNQPQHF.

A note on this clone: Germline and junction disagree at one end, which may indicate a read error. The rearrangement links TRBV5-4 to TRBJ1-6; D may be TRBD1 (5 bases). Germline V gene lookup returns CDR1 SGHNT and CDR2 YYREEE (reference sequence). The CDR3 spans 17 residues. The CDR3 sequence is CASTLKKGFGLDSPLHF. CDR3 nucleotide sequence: TGTGCCAGCACCCTTAAGAAGGGGTTTGGATTAGATTCGCCCCTCCACTTT.

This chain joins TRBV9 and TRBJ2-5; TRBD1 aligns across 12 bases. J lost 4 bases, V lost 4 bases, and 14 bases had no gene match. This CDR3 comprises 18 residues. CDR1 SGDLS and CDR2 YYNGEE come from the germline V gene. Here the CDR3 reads CASSSRPGQGADRETQYF. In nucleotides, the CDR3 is TGTGCCAGCAGCTCGAGACCGGGACAGGGGGCGGATCGAGAGACCCAGTACTTC.

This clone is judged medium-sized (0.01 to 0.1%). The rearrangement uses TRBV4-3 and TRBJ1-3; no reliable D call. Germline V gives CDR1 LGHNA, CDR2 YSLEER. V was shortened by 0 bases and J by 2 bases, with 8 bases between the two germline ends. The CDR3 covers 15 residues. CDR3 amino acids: CASSQDWVAGNTIYF. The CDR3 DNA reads TGCGCCAGCAGCCAAGATTGGGTCGCTGGAAACACCATATATTTT.

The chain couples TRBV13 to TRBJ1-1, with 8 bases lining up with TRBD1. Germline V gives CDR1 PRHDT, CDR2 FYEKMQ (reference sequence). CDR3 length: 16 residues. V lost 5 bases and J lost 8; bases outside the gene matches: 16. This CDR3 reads CASSPLGQGALREAFF. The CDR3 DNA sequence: TGTGCCAGCAGCCCCCTCGGACAGGGCGCCCTCAGGGAAGCTTTCTTT.

In DNA form, the CDR3 reads TGTGCCAGCAGTCTAATTGGACAGGGGGGGACTGAAGCTTTCTTT. This encodes CASSLIGQGGTEAFF. V gene TRBV2 combines with J gene TRBJ1-1; TRBD1 agrees at 10 bases. V trimming: 5 bases; J trimming: 5 bases; junction bases outside the gene matches: 8. Germline CDR1 is SNHLY and CDR2 is FYNNEI. The CDR3 has 15 residues.

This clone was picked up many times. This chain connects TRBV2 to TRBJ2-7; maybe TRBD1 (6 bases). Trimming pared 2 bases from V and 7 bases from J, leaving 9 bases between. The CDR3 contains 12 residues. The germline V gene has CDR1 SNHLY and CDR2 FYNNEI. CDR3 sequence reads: CASSEQGWEQYV. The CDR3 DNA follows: TGTGCCAGCAGTGAACAGGGGTGGGAGCAGTACGTC.

CDR3 sequence reads: CASTASGLFEQYV. Here the CDR3 DNA reads TGTGCCAGCACCGCCAGCGGACTGTTTGAGCAGTACGTC. The rearrangement links TRBV5-6 to TRBJ2-7; D perhaps matches TRBD2 (5 bases). V was trimmed by 6 bases and J by 7 bases, leaving 17 bases between them. The CDR3 is made up of 13 amino acids. Germline V gene lookup returns CDR1 SGHDT and CDR2 YYEEEE.

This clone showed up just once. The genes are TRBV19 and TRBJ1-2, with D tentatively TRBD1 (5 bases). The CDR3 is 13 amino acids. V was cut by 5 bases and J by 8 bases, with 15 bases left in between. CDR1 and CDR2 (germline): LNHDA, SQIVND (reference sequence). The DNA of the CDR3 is TGTGCCAGTAGTGCCGGGGCCGCTGGAGGCTACACCTTC. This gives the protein CASSAGAAGGYTF.

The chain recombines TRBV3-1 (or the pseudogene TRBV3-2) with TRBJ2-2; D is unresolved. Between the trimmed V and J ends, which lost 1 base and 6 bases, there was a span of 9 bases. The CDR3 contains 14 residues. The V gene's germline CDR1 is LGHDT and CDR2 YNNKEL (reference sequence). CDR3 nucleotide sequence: TGTGCCAGCAGCCAAGTCCCATGGTCCGGGGAGCTGTTTTTT. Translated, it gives CASSQVPWSGELFF.

Here the CDR3 reads CASSSGTGTTYEQYF. The CDR3 DNA is TGTGCCAGCAGCTCCGGGACAGGGACAACCTACGAGCAGTACTTC. The genes are TRBV11-3 and TRBJ2-7, with TRBD1 identical over 9 bases. In germline, CDR1 is SGHNT, CDR2 YENEEA. V was pared by 4 bases and J by 2 bases, with 6 bases of the junction left unmatched. The CDR3 sequence is 15 residues long.

CDR3 DNA sequence: TGTGCCAGCAGCCGACAGGGAGGTTCGAATCAGCCCCAGCATTTT. Protein: CASSRQGGSNQPQHF. The chain has TRBV7-9 and TRBJ1-5; 7 positions agree with TRBD1. CDR3 size: 15 residues. The V gene's germline CDR1 is SEHNR and CDR2 FQNEAQ (reference sequence). V trimming: 5 bases; J trimming: 4 bases; junction bases outside the gene matches: 8.

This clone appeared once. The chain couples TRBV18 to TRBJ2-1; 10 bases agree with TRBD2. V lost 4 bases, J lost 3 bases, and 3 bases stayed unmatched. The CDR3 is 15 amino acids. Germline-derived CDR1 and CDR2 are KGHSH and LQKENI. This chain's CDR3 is CASSLSGRNYNEQFF. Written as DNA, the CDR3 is TGTGCCAGCTCACTTAGCGGGAGGAACTACAATGAGCAGTTCTTC.